The table lists the clone carrying this T cell receptor beta chain with a few counts. Its antigen is as yet unknown. V lost 1 base and J lost 0, with 16 bases in between. The CDR3 is made up of 17 amino acids. Germline assignment: CDR1 MDHEN and CDR2 SYDVKM. This sample stems from a study of cytomegalovirus exposure and HLA in healthy donors. Study context: According to later analysis, the same platform produced the 120 validation and under 750 first-cohort repertoires.

The study's findings and limits: The authors listed 164 TCR beta chains as cytomegalovirus-associated. In vitro work confirmed that three CMV-associated chains recognize CMV antigens.

Sequenced by immunoSEQ multiplex PCR; TCRdb stores in-frame clones only, minus some. The sample has over 110,000 clones; 84% are singletons. This chain links TRBV28 with TRBJ2-7; D is perhaps TRBD2 (5 bases). The TCR originated in a young woman in good health and CMV-seronegative. Sequenced input: PBMCs. The CDR3 DNA reads as TGTGCCAGCAGTTTATATGGAGGCACCTACATCTCCTACGAGCAGTACTTC. Translating it yields CASSLYGGTYISYEQYF.